The entry that follows covers one TCR beta chain sequence. Its specificity is unknown. Libraries were prepared by immunoSEQ multiplex PCR; TCRdb keeps only in-frame clonotypes and omits some of them. The top ten clones hold 5% to 7% of a sample with some 180,000 clones, 80% to 90% of them seen once. These data belong to a study of T cell responses to AZD1222 COVID-19 vaccine. Study-wide results and caveats: Mostly white British, mostly female donors; authors suggested clonal diversity may be underestimated. Spike as a whole was targeted by vaccine-associated CD4 TCRs, dominant at 160-218 and 743-854. Baseline testing showed seropositivity in only five or six AZD1222 recipients. An increase in Spike-specific TCR breadth and depth was observed after two AZD1222 doses.

The J segment lost 8 bases and the V segment lost 2 bases, leaving 8 bases of the junction unmatched. CDR1 and CDR2 (germline): GTSNPN, SVGIG (reference sequence). The CDR3 is 13 amino acids. Source: peripheral blood, taken on day 0 of AZD1222 vaccination. The TCR was taken from an adult in good health. The chain carries TRBV30 and TRBJ1-2; 7 bases match TRBD1. The CDR3 is CAWSLTGQGGYTF. Here the CDR3 DNA reads TGTGCCTGGAGTCTGACAGGGCAGGGGGGCTACACCTTC. Full variable domain (missing parts from reference TRBV30 and TRBJ1-2): SQTIHQWPATLVQPVGSPLSLECTVEGTSNPNLYWYRQAAGRGLQLLFYSVGIGQISSEVPQNLSASRPQDRQFILSSKKLLLSDSGFYLCAWSLTGQGGYTFGSGTRLTVV.